This T cell receptor (beta chain) was captured in a study of CD8+ T cells in alopecia areata. Study summary: Among treated patients, oral tofacitinib was administered at 5 to 10 mg twice daily. Findings and limits, study-wide: Between patients, shared TCR sequences were less clear than in mice. This was possibly due in part to HLA diversity in the patient population. Scalp samples also yield sequences from resident alphabeta T cells of normal skin.

Extracted RNA was reverse transcribed into cDNA, the sequencing template. Sequencing used immunoSEQ multiplex PCR; TCRdb keeps in-frame clones, though not all of them. The table lists 150,000 to 200,000 clones, roughly 60% of them singletons. In alopecia areata patients, both lesional scalp punch biopsies and peripheral blood were collected. CDR1 and CDR2 (germline): DFQATT, SNEGSKA (reference sequence). This CDR3 comprises 11 residues. Trimming left V 6 bases short and J 4 bases short, with 8 bases between. Comments on this clone: Its matching antigen is unknown.

This receptor was obtained from a human donor with alopecia areata. The chain employs TRBV20-1 and TRBJ2-3; no clear D. The sample here was CD4+ T cells sorted from blood, taken at week 0. CDR3 protein: CSAMMADTQYF. CDR3 DNA sequence: TGCAGTGCCATGATGGCAGATACGCAGTATTTT.